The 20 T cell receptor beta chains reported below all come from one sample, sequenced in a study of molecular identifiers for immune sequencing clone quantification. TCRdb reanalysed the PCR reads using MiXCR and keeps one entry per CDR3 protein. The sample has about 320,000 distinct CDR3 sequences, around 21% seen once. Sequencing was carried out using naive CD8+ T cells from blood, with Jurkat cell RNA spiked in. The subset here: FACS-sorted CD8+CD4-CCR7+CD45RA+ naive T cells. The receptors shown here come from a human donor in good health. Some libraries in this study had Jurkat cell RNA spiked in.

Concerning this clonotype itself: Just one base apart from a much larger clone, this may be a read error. DNA of the CDR3: TGTGCCAGCAGCCCCCCCGGCGCAGGGCCTTTCACTGAAGCTTTCTTT. Protein: CASSPPGAGPFTEAFF. The genes are TRBV5-6 and TRBJ1-1, with D perhaps matching TRBD1 (5 bases). The CDR3 runs 16 residues. Germline V gene data show CDR1 as SGHDT and CDR2 as YYEEEE. Trimming removed 4 bases from V and 4 bases from J, with 20 bases in between.

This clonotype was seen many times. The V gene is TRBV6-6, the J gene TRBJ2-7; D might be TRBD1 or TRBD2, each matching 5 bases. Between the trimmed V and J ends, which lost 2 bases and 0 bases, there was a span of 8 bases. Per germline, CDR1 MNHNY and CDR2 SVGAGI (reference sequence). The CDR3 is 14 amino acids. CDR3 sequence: CASSYEGTSYEQYF. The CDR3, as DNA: TGTGCCAGCAGTTACGAGGGGACCTCCTACGAGCAGTACTTC.

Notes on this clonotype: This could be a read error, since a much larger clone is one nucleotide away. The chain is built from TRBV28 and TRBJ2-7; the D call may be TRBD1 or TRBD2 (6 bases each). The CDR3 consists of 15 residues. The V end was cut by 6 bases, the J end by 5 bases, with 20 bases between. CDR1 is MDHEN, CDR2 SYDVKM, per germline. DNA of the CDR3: TGTGCCAGCAGCCCCGTCCACCCGGGGGCCGACGAGCAGTACTTC. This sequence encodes CASSPVHPGADEQYF.

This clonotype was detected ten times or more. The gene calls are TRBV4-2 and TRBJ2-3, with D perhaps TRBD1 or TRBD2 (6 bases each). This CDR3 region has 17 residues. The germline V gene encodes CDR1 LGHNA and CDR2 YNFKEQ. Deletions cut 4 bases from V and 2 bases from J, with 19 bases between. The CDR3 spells CASSPYISGANTDTQYF. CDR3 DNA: TGTGCCAGCAGCCCCTATATCTCGGGGGCTAACACAGATACGCAGTATTTT.

The CDR3 is CSTGTGPTYEQYF. In DNA, the CDR3 is TGCAGCACGGGGACAGGTCCTACCTACGAGCAGTACTTC. The chain joins TRBV29-1 to TRBJ2-7, with 8 nucleotides matching TRBD1. V lost 8 bases, J lost 2 bases, and 8 bases stayed unmatched. Germline V gene sequence: CDR1 SQVTM, CDR2 ANQGSEA. The CDR3 runs 13 residues.

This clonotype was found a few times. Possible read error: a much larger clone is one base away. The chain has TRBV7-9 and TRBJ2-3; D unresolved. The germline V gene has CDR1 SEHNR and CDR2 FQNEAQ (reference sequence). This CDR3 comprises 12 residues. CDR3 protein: CASGLWSDTQYF. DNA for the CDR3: TGTGCCAGCGGCTTATGGTCAGATACGCAGTATTTT.

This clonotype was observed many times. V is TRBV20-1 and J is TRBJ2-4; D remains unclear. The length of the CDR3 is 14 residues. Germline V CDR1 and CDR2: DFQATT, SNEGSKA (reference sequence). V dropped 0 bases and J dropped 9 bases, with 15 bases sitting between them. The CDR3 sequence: CSARDPLTVGIQYF. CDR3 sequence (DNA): TGCAGTGCTAGAGATCCCCTAACGGTCGGCATTCAGTACTTC.

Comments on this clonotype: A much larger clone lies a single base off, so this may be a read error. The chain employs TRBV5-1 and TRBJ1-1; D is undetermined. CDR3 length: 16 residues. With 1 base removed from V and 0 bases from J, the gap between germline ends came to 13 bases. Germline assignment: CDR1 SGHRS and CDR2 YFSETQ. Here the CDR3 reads CASSLRVGRMNTEAFF. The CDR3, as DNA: TGCGCCAGCAGCTTGAGGGTGGGGAGGATGAACACTGAAGCTTTCTTT. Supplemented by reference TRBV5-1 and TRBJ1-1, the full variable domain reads KAGVTQTPRYLIKTRGQQVTLSCSPISGHRSVSWYQQTPGQGLQFLFEYFSETQRNKGNFPGRFSGRQFSNSRSEMNVSTLELGDSALYLCASSLRVGRMNTEAFFGQGTRLTVV.

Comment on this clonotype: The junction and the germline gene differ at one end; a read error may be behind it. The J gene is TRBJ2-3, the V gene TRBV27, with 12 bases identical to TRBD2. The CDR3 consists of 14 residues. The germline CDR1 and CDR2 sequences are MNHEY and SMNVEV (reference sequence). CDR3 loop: CARSLAGGPDTQYF. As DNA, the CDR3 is TGTGCCCGCAGCCTAGCGGGAGGGCCGGATACGCAGTATTTT.

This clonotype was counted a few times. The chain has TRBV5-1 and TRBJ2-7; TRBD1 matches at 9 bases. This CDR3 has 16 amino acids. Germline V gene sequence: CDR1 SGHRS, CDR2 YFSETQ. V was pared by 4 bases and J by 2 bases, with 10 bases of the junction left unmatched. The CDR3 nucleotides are TGCGCCAGCAGCACCGAAACAGGGGGCTTTCCCTACGAGCAGTACTTC. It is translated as CASSTETGGFPYEQYF. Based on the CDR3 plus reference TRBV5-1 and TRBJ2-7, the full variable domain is KAGVTQTPRYLIKTRGQQVTLSCSPISGHRSVSWYQQTPGQGLQFLFEYFSETQRNKGNFPGRFSGRQFSNSRSEMNVSTLELGDSALYLCASSTETGGFPYEQYFGPGTRLTVT.

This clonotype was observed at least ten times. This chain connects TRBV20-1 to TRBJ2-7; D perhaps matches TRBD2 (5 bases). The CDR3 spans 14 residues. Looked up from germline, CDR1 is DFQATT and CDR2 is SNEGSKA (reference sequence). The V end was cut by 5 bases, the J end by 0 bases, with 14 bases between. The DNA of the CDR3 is TGCAGTGCTTTGGACGAGGGTAGCTCCTACGAGCAGTACTTC. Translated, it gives CSALDEGSSYEQYF.

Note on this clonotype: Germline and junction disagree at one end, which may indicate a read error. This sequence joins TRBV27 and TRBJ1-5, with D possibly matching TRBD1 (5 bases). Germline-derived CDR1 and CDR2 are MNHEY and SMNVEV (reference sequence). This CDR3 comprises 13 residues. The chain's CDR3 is CTSSTGSNQPQHF. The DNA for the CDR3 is TGTACCAGCAGTACAGGCTCTAATCAGCCCCAGCATTTT.

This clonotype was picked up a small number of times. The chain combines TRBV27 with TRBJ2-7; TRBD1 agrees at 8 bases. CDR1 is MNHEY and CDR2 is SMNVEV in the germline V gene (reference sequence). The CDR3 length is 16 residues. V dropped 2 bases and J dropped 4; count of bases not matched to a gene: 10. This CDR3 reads CASSLTPTGVGYEQYF. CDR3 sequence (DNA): TGTGCCAGCAGTTTAACCCCGACAGGGGTCGGGTACGAGCAGTACTTC.

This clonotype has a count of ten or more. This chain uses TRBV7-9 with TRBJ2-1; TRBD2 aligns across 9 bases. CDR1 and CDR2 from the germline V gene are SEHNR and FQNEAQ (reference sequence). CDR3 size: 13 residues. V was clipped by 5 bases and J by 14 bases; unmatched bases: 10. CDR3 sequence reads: CASSSRRLAVEFF. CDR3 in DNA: TGTGCCAGCAGCAGCAGACGACTAGCGGTTGAGTTCTTC.

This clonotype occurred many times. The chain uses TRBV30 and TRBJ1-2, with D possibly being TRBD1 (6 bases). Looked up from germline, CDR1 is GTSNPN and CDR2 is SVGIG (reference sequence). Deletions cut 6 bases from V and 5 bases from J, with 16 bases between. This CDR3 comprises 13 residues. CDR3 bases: TGTGCCTGTTGGGGGCCTGGGGGGTATGGCTACACCTTC. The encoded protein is CACWGPGGYGYTF.

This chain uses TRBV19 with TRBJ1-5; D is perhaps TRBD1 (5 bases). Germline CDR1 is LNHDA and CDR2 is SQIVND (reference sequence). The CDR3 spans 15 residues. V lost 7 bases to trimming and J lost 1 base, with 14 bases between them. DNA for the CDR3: TGTGCCAGTATCTCAGGGACTAGGAGCAATCAGCCCCAGCATTTT. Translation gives CASISGTRSNQPQHF.

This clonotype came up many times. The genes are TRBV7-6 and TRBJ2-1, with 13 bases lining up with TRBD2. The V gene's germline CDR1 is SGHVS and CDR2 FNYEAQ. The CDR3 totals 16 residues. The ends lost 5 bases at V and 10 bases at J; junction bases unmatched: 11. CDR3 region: CASSERTSGGPGEQFF. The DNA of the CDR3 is TGTGCCAGCAGCGAACGGACTAGCGGGGGCCCCGGGGAGCAGTTCTTC.

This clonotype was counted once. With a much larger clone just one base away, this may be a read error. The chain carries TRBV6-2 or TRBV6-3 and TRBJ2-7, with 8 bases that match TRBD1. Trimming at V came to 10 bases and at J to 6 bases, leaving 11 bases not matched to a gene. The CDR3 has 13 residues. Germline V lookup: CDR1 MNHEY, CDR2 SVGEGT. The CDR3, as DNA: TGTGCCATCTCTCCCGGACAGGGTTGCGAGCAGTACTTC. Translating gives CAISPGQGCEQYF.

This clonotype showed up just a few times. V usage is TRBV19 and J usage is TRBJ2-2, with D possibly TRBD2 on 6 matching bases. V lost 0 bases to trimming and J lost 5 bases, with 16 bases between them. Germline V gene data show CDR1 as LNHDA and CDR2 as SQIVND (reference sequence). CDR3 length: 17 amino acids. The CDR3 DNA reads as TGTGCCAGTAGTATAGATGAAGGAGGGCGAGGGACCGGGGAGCTGTTTTTT. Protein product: CASSIDEGGRGTGELFF. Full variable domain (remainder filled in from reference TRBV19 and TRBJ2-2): DGGITQSPKYLFRKEGQNVTLSCEQNLNHDAMYWYRQDPGQGLRLIYYSQIVNDFQKGDIAEGYSVSREKKESFPLTVTSAQKNPTAFYLCASSIDEGGRGTGELFFGEGSRLTVL.

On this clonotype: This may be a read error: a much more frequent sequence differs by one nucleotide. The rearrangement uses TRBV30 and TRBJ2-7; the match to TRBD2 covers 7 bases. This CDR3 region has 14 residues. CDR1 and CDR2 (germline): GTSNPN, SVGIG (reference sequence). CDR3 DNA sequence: TGTGCCTGGAGTGTAGGGGTGCGGGACTACGTGCAGTACTTC. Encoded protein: CAWSVGVRDYVQYF.